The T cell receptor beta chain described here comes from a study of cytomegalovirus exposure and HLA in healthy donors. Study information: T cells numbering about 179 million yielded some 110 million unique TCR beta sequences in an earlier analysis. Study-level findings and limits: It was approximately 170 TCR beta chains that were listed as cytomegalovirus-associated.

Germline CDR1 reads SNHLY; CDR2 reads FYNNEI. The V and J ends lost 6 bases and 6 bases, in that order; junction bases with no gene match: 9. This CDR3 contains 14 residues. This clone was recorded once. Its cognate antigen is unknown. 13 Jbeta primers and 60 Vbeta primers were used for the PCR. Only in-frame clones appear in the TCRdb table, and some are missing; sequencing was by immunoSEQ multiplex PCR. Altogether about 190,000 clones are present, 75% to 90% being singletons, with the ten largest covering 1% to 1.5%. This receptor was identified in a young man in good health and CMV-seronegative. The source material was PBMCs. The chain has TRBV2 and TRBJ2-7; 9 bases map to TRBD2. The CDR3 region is CASRIEAGGSEQYF. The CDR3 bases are TGTGCCAGCAGGATTGAGGCGGGGGGGAGCGAGCAGTACTTC.